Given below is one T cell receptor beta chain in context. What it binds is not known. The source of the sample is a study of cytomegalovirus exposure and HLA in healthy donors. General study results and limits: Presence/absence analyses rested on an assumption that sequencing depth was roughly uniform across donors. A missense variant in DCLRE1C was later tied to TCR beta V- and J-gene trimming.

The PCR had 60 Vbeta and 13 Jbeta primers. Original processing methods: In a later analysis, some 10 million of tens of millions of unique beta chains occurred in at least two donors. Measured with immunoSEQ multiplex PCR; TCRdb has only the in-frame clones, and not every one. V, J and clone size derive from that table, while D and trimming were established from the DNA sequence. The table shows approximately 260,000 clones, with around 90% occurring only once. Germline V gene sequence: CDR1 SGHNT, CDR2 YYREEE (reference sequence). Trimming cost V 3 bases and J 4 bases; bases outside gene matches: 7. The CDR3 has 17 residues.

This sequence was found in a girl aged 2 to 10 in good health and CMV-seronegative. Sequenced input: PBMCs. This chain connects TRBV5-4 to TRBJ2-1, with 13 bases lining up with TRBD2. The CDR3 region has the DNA TGTGCCAGCAGCTCCATGGGGACTAGCGGGATGTACAATGAGCAGTTCTTC. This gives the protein CASSSMGTSGMYNEQFF.